What follows describes a single TCR beta chain. Its antigen has not been determined. Per-nucleotide qualities are absent, and no much larger clonotype sits a single base away. The sample originates from a study of blood T cell repertoires in COVID-19 (dated by TCRdb to 2020 to 2022). About the study as a whole: Samples from collaborators originated in the United States, Italy and Spain and spanned both the acute and convalescent phases of COVID-19. The material from the prospective study consisted of cDNA or gDNA derived from T cells, B-cell-depleted T cells, or PBMCs. The dataset comprised deeply sampled blood TCRbeta repertoires from subjects exposed to, actively infected with, or recovered from COVID-19. The repertoires were released in a freely available public database intended as a resource for research on the immune response to SARS-CoV-2. The samples were drawn from the first 160 participants of the ongoing ImmuneRACE study and from some 1,300 subjects provided by 6 global collaborators. Sample metadata almost always included a de-identified subject ID, COVID-19 status, age in years and sex. Where available, HLA class I and class II types were taken from metadata supplied by the sample provider and were not determined by assay-based typing.

TCRbeta CDR3 regions were amplified from genomic DNA by means of the immunoSEQ Assay, a bias-controlled multiplex PCR. The published analysis was carried out like this. The number of nucleated cells in each sample was estimated from the amplification of reference gene primers within the assay. To quantify the absolute abundance of each unique TCRbeta CDR3 rearrangement, sequence reads were collapsed and filtered. For each sample, productive Simpson clonality was calculated by taking the square root of Simpson's diversity index across productive rearrangements. TCRdb limited this immuneACCESS table to in-frame rearrangements with V and J called. A share of clones is missing; checked studies link under half to unresolved V genes, and the rest is unexplained. Clone size and V and J calls were adopted from that table, with D and trimming inferred from the DNA. This sample comprises 350,000 to 450,000 clones, roughly 87% of them detected only once. The top ten clonotypes cover roughly 5.1% of the sample.

The CDR3, from cysteine to phenylalanine, totals 11 residues. CDR3 DNA only is kept here, 33 bases in frame from base 1. CDR1 and CDR2 are drawn from the germline V gene (reference sequence): GTSNPN, SVGIG. Trimming removed 3 bases from V and 7 bases from J, leaving 9 bases between the germline ends. Participants in the prospective study were enrolled through a virtual design, were aged 18 to 89 years, and lived in fewer than 30 United States geographic areas. To assign participants to cohorts, the prospective study relied on clinical history that participants themselves reported in a screening survey and a study questionnaire. ImmuneRACE Cohort 3 recovered participants were defined by two consecutive negative NP/OP PCR tests, healthcare professional clearance, or symptom resolution. In the prospective study, mobile phlebotomists collected whole blood, serum and a nasopharyngeal or oropharyngeal swab from each participant. Over a roughly 2-month period, participants in the prospective study had the option of providing additional blood draws and questionnaires. Blood samples from the prospective study were shipped frozen or at room temperature prior to DNA extraction.

What the study reported, not specific to this receptor: The amount of clinical and demographic metadata varied by source and participant and was provided uncurated.

The source is a woman aged 50 to 65 who had recovered from COVID-19. The sequenced sample consisted of PBMCs or T cells enriched from blood (not recorded which). The V and J genes are TRBV30 and TRBJ1-2; the D region possibly corresponds to TRBD1 (6 bases align). The CDR3 reads as follows: CAWRNRVGYTF. The nucleotide sequence is TGTGCCTGGAGAAACAGGGTTGGCTACACCTTC.